Below are 11 T cell receptor beta chains sequenced from a single sample in a study of blood T cell repertoires in COVID-19. Here immunoSEQ multiplex PCR was the method, and the copy in TCRdb shows in-frame clones only, minus some. The sample includes some 260,000 clones, approximately 91% of them seen just once. Sequenced sample: peripheral blood. These receptor sequences come from a human donor in a cohort sampled during active COVID-19.

The V call is TRBV5-8, the J call TRBJ2-5; TRBD1 matches 10 bases. Germline V lookup: CDR1 SGHTS, CDR2 YDEGEE. CDR3 size: 15 residues. J lost 4 bases, V lost 4 bases, and 7 bases had no gene match. CDR3 DNA: TGTGCCAGCAGCGGGACAGGGGTGGATTTAGAGACCCAGTACTTC. Its protein is CASSGTGVDLETQYF. Full variable domain (outside the CDR3, taken from reference TRBV5-8 and TRBJ2-5): EAGVTQSPTHLIKTRGQQATLRCSPISGHTSVYWYQQALGLGLQFLLWYDEGEERNRGNFPPRFSGRQFPNYSSELNVNALELEDSALYLCASSGTGVDLETQYFGPGTRLLVL.

As regards this clone: The missing conserved phenylalanine or tryptophan at the end of this CDR3 makes a read error likely. Because the CDR3's place on the DNA is in doubt, the DNA is left out and the CDR3 is given as listed by TCRdb. The genes are TRBV20-1 and TRBJ2-7; the D call TRBD2 from the table was never checked on the DNA. Per germline, CDR1 DFQATT and CDR2 SNEGSKA (reference sequence). The CDR3 numbers 10 amino acids, ends counted. CDR3 sequence reads: CSASLAGAPL.

This clone has only one observation. V and J are TRBV11-2 and TRBJ1-1, with TRBD1 as a possible D gene (6 bases). The CDR3 has 16 amino acids. Trimming cost V 5 bases and J 3 bases, with 19 bases left between them. Germline CDR1 SGHAT, CDR2 FQNNGV. The CDR3 nucleotides read TGTGCCAGCAGCGGTCGAACAGGGAAGGGAGACACTGAAGCTTTCTTT. Its translation: CASSGRTGKGDTEAFF.

V usage is TRBV5-4 and J usage is TRBJ2-3, with D possibly TRBD1 on 6 matching bases. V dropped 5 bases and J dropped 0 bases, with 13 bases sitting between them. This CDR3 is built from 15 residues. Germline V gene lookup returns CDR1 SGHNT and CDR2 YYREEE (reference sequence). CDR3 DNA sequence: TGTGCCAGCAGTCCCGACAGGACTAGCACAGATACGCAGTATTTT. It codes for CASSPDRTSTDTQYF.

The J gene is TRBJ2-1, the V gene TRBV18; TRBD2 aligns across 16 bases. The ends lost 0 bases at V and 6 bases at J; junction bases unmatched: 5. The CDR3 has 18 residues. Germline loops: CDR1 KGHSH, CDR2 LQKENI. DNA for the CDR3: TGTGCCAGCTCACCACCGGGACTAGCGGGGGGGCTCTCCAATGAGCAGTTCTTC. Residues: CASSPPGLAGGLSNEQFF.

CDR3 residues: CASSVQGDSNQPQHF. As DNA, the CDR3 is TGTGCCAGCAGTGTTCAAGGGGATAGCAATCAGCCCCAGCATTTT. The gene calls are TRBV2 and TRBJ1-5; the D gene is possibly TRBD1 (5 bases). The V gene lost 4 bases and the J gene lost 0 bases, with 10 bases spanning the gap. The CDR3 length is 15 residues. From germline, CDR1 is SNHLY and CDR2 FYNNEI.

This chain connects TRBV3-1 (or the pseudogene TRBV3-2) to TRBJ1-6, with 8 bases matching TRBD1. Germline loops: CDR1 LGHDT, CDR2 YNNKEL (reference sequence). V shed 4 bases, J shed 7 bases, and the junction held 9 bases outside the gene matches. CDR3 length equals 16 residues. The CDR3 DNA reads TGTGCCAGCAGCCCCACCGGACAGGGACGGAATTCACCCCTCCACTTT. It is translated as CASSPTGQGRNSPLHF.

This chain joins TRBV6-1 and TRBJ2-6; 8 bases match TRBD1. The CDR3 consists of 18 residues. Germline V gene lookup returns CDR1 MNHNS and CDR2 SASEGT. With 3 bases clipped from V and 0 bases from J, the junction kept 7 bases outside the gene matches. In nucleotides, the CDR3 is TGTGCCAGCAGTGAGTGGACAGGGCAAGCCTCTGGGGCCAACGTCCTGACTTTC. Encoded protein: CASSEWTGQASGANVLTF.

To note about this clone: Other DNA sequences in this sample translate to the same CDR3. The chain is built from TRBV3-1 (or the pseudogene TRBV3-2) and TRBJ2-7; D not resolved. Germline V lookup: CDR1 LGHDT, CDR2 YNNKEL (reference sequence). The CDR3 sequence is 12 residues long. With 4 bases removed from V and 3 bases from J, the gap between germline ends came to 7 bases. The CDR3 sequence: CASSPDFYEQYF. In nucleotides, the CDR3 is TGTGCCAGCAGCCCCGACTTCTACGAGCAGTACTTC.

This clone has just one count. The chain has TRBV10-2 and TRBJ2-7; D possibly corresponds to TRBD1 (6 bases). The CDR3 runs 12 residues. The germline gives CDR1 WSHSY, CDR2 SAAADI. V lost 7 bases, J lost 4 bases, and 11 bases lay in between. The DNA for the CDR3 is TGCGCCAGCAATGAACAGGGATACGAGCAGTACTTC. Translated: CASNEQGYEQYF.

This chain links TRBV6-1 with TRBJ2-7; 9 bases fit TRBD2. CDR1 and CDR2 from the germline V gene are MNHNS and SASEGT. The junction had 12 bases not matched to a gene; V was cut back by 0 bases and J by 3 bases. The CDR3 runs 18 residues. The CDR3 region is CASSEAVVASGRSYEQYF. The CDR3 DNA sequence: TGTGCCAGCAGTGAAGCGGTAGTGGCAAGCGGGAGGAGCTACGAGCAGTACTTC.